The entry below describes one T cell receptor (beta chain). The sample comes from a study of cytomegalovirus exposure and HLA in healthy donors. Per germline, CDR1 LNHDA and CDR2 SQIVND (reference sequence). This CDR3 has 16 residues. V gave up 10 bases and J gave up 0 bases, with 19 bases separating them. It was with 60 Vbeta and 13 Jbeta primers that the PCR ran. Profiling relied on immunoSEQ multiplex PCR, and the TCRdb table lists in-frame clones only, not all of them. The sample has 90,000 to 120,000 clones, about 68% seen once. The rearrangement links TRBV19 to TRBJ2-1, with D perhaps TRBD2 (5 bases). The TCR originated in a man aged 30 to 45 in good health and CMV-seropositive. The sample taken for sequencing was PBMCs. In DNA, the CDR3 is TGTGCCACCCAGGTCGGGCGGGCGAGCTCCTACAATGAGCAGTTCTTC. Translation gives CATQVGRASSYNEQFF. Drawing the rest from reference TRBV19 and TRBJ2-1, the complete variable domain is DGGITQSPKYLFRKEGQNVTLSCEQNLNHDAMYWYRQDPGQGLRLIYYSQIVNDFQKGDIAEGYSVSREKKESFPLTVTSAQKNPTAFYLCATQVGRASSYNEQFFGPGTRLTVL.